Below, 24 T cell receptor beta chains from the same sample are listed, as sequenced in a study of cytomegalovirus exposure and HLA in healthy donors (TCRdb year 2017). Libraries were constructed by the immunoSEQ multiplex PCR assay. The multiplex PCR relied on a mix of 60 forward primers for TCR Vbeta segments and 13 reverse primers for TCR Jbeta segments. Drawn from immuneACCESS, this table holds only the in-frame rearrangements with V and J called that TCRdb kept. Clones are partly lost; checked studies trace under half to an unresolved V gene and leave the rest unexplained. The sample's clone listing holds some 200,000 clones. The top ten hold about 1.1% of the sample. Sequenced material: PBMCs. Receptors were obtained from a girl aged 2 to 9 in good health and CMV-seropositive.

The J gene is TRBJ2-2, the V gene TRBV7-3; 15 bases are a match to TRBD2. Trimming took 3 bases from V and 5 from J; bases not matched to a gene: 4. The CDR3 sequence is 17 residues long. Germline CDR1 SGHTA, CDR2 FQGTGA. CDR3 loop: CASSLIGLAGGTGELFF. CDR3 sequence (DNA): TGTGCCAGCAGCTTGATAGGACTAGCGGGAGGGACCGGGGAGCTGTTTTTT.

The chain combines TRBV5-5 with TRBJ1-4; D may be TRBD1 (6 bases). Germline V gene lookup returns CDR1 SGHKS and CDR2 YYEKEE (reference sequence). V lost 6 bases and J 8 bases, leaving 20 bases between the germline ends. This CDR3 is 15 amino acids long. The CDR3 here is CASKPLDSLKEKLFF. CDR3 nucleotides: TGTGCCAGCAAACCCCTGGACAGCCTAAAAGAAAAACTGTTTTTT.

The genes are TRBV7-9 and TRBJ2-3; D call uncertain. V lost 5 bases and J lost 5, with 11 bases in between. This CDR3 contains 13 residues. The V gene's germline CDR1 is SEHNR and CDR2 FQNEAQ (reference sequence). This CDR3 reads CASSAAVGDTQYF. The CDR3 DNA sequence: TGTGCCAGCAGCGCCGCCGTCGGAGATACGCAGTATTTT. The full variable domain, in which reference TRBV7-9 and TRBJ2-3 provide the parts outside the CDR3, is DTGVSQNPRHKITKRGQNVTFRCDPISEHNRLYWYRQTLGQGPEFLTYFQNEAQLEKSRLLSDRFSAERPKGSFSTLEIQRTEQGDSAMYLCASSAAVGDTQYFGPGTRLTVL.

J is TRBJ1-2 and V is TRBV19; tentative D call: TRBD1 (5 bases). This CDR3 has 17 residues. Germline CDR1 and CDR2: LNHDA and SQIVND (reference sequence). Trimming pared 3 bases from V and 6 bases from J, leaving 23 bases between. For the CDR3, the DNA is TGTGCCAGTAGTATGGCCTCAGGGATCGGGAGATTTAATGGCTACACCTTC. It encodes CASSMASGIGRFNGYTF.

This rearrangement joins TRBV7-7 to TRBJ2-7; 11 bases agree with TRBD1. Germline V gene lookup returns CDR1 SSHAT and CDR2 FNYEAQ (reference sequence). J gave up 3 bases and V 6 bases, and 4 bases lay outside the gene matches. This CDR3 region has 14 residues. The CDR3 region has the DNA TGTGCCAGCAGACCCGGGACAGGGGGCTACGAGCAGTACTTC. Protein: CASRPGTGGYEQYF.

DNA for the CDR3: TGCAGCGTTGGACATAACACTGAAGCTTTCTTT. Protein sequence: CSVGHNTEAFF. The rearrangement links TRBV29-1 to TRBJ1-1; D is unresolved. Deletions cut 4 bases from V and 2 bases from J, with 5 bases between. Germline V gene sequence: CDR1 SQVTM, CDR2 ANQGSEA. The CDR3 is 11 residues long.

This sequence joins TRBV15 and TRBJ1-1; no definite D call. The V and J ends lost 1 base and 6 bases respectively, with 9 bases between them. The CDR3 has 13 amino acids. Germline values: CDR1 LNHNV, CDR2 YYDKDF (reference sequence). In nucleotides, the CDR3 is TGTGCCACCAGCAGAGTGACCGGGGCTGAAGCTTTCTTT. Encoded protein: CATSRVTGAEAFF.

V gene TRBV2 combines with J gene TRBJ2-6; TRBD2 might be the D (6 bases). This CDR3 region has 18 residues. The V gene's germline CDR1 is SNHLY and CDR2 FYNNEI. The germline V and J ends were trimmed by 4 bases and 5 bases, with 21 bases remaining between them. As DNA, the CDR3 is TGTGCCAGCAGTGTGGATGGCAGTAGGGGACTCTGGGCCAACGTCCTGACTTTC. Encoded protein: CASSVDGSRGLWANVLTF.

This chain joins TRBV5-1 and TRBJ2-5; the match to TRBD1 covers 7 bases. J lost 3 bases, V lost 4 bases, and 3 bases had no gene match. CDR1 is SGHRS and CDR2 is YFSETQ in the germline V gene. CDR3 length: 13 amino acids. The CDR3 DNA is TGCGCCAGCAGCCGAGGGACAGAAGAGACCCAGTACTTC. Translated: CASSRGTEETQYF.

This CDR3 reads CASSYLGTSVLYEQYF. CDR3 in DNA: TGTGCCAGCAGTTACTTGGGGACTAGCGTCCTATACGAGCAGTACTTC. This chain joins TRBV6-6 and TRBJ2-7; TRBD2 matches at 10 bases. This CDR3 contains 16 residues. CDR1 is MNHNY and CDR2 is SVGAGI in the germline V gene (reference sequence). Unmatched junction bases numbered 7, after V lost 1 base and J lost 4 bases.

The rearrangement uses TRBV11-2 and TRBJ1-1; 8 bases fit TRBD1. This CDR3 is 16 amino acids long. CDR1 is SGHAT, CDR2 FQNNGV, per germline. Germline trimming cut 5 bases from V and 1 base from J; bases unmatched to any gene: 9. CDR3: CASSTYGQGWNTEAFF. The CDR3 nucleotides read TGTGCCAGCAGCACCTATGGACAGGGATGGAACACTGAAGCTTTCTTT.

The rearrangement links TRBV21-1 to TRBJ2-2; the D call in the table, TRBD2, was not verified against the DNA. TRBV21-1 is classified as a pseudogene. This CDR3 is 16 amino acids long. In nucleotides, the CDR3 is TGTGCCAGCAGCAAAGAAGGACTCTACTGGCCCGGGGAGCTGTTTTTT. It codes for CASSKEGLYWPGELFF.

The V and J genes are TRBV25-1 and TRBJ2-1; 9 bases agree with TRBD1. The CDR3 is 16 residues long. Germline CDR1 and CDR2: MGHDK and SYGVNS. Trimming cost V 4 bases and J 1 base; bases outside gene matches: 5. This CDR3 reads CASSARGQGSYNEQFF. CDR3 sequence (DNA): TGTGCCAGCAGTGCCCGGGGACAGGGATCCTACAATGAGCAGTTCTTC.

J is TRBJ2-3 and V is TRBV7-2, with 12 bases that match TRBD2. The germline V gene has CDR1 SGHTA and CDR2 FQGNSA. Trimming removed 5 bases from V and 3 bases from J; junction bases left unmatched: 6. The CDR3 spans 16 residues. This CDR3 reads CASSGGTSGSTDTQYF. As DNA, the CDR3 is TGTGCCAGCAGCGGAGGGACTAGCGGGTCAACAGATACGCAGTATTTT.

CDR3 bases: TGTGCCAGCAGCTTCCCTAGCGGGAGTGGATACGAGCAGTACTTC. The encoded protein is CASSFPSGSGYEQYF. J is TRBJ2-7 and V is TRBV5-6; 10 bases fit TRBD2. The CDR3 is made up of 15 amino acids. From germline, CDR1 is SGHDT and CDR2 YYEEEE. After removal of 2 bases from V and 4 bases from J, the junction contained 6 bases not matched to a gene.

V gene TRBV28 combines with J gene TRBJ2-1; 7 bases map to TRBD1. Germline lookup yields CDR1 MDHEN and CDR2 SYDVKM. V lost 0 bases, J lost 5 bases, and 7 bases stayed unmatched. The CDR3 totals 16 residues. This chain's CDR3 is CASSLWKGAGDNEQFF. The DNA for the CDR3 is TGTGCCAGCAGTTTATGGAAGGGGGCTGGTGACAATGAGCAGTTCTTC.

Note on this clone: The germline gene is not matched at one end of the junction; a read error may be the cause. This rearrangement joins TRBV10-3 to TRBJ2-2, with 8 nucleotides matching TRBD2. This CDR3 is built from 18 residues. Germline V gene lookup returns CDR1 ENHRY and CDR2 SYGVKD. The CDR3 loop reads CAISEGPFAGGYTGGLFF. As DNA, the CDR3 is TGTGCCATCAGTGAGGGGCCTTTTGCGGGAGGCTACACCGGGGGGCTGTTTTTT.

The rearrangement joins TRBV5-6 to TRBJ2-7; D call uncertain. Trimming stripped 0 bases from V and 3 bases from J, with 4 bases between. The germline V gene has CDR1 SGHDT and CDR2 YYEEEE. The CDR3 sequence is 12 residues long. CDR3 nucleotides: TGTGCCAGCAGCTTGGACGGCTACGAGCAGTACTTC. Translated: CASSLDGYEQYF.

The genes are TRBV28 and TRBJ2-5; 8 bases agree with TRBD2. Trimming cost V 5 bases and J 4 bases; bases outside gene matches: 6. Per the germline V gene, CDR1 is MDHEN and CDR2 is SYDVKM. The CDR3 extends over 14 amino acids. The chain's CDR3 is CASSRLSGRETQYF. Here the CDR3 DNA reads TGTGCCAGCAGTCGACTAAGCGGGAGAGAGACCCAGTACTTC.

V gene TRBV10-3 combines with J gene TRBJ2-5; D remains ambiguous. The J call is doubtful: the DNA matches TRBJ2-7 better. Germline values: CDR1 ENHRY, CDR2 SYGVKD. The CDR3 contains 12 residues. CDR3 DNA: TGTGCCATCAGTGATAGCAGTTACGAGCAGTACTTC. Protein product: CAISDSSYEQYF.

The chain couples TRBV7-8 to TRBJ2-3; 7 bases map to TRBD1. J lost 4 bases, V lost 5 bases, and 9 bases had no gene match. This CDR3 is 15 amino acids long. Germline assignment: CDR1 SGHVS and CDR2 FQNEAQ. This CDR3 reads CASSPKAGTADTQYF. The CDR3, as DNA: TGTGCCAGCAGCCCAAAGGCAGGGACAGCAGATACGCAGTATTTT.

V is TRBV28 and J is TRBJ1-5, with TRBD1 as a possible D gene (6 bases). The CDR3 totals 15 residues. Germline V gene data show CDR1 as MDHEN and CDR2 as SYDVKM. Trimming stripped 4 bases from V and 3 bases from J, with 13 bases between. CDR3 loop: CASSYSGQLNQPQHF. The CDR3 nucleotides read TGTGCCAGCAGTTATTCCGGACAGCTCAATCAGCCCCAGCATTTT.

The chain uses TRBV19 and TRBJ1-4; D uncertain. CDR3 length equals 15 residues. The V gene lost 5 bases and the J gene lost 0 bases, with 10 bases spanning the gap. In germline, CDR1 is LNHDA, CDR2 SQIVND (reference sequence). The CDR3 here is CASSFSEATNEKLFF. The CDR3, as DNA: TGTGCCAGTAGTTTTTCTGAGGCAACTAATGAAAAACTGTTTTTT.

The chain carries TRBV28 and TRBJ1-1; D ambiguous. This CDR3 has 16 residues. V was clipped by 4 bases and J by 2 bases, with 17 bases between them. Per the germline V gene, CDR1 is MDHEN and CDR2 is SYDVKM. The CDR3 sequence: CASSSTFIGQNTEAFF. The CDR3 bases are TGTGCCAGCAGTTCGACATTTATCGGTCAAAACACTGAAGCTTTCTTT.